This T cell receptor beta chain was captured in a study of regulatory T cells in long-lasting Graves disease. Regarding time point: persistent/refractory GD, antithyroid drugs over 5 years with positive TRAb. PBMC RNA served as the TCR library source. Germline assignment: CDR1 MNHEY and CDR2 SMNVEV (reference sequence). This CDR3 spans 17 amino acids. With 2 bases clipped from V and 2 bases from J, the junction kept 10 bases outside the gene matches. For TCR beta, libraries came from iRepertoire HTBI primers and Arm-PCR of CDR3 regions. Each CDR3 protein gets one entry after TCRdb re-called the multiplex PCR reads with MiXCR. The sample includes 350,000 to 450,000 distinct CDR3 sequences, 21% of them seen just once.

The V call is TRBV27, the J call TRBJ2-7; 9 bases line up with TRBD1. Sequencing was performed on peripheral blood mononuclear cells (PBMCs), taken when the disease was refractory, from a patient treated with antithyroid drugs. The receptor was isolated from a female donor with Graves disease. CDR3 sequence reads: CASSLGGGGQGPYEQYF. The CDR3 DNA is TGTGCCAGCAGTTTAGGAGGGGGGGGACAGGGACCCTACGAGCAGTACTTC.